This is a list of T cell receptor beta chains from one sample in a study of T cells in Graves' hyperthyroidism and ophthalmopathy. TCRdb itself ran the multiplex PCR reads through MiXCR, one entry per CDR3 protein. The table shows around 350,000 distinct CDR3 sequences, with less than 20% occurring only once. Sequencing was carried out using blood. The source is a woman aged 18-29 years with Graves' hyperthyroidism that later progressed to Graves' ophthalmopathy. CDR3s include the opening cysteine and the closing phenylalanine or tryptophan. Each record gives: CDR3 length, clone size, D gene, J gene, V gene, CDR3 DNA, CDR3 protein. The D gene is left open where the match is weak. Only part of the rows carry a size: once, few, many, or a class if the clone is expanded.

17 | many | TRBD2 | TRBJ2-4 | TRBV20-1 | TGCAGTGCTAGGCTTCCCGGGACTATCTTAGCCAAAAACATTCAGTACTTC | CSARLPGTILAKNIQYF
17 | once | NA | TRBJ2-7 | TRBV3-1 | TGTGCCAGCATAACTTCCAACACTAGCTTGGAGGCCTACGAGCGGTACTTC | CASITSNTSLEAYERYF
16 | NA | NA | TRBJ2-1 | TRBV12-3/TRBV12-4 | TGTGCCAGCAGTTTAGTAACTAGTAGCGTAGGGAATGAGCAGTTCTTC | CASSLVTSSVGNEQFF
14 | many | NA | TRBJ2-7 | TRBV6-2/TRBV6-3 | TGTGCCAGCAGTACCGGCAAACTCTCCTACGAGCAGTACTTC | CASSTGKLSYEQYF
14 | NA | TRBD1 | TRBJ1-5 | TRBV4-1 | TGCGCCAGCAGCGCTCCGGGACAGAAACAGCCCCAGCATTTT | CASSAPGQKQPQHF
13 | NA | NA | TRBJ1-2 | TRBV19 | TGTGCCAGTAGTGCAGTAGCTAACTATGGCTACACCTTC | CASSAVANYGYTF
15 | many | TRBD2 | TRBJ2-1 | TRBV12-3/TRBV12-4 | TGTGCCAGCAGTAGCGGGAGGAGCTCCTACAATGAGCAGTTCTTC | CASSSGRSSYNEQFF
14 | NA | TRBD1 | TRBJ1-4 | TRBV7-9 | TGTGCCAGCAGTAGGGACAGGGGTTATGAAAAACTGTTTTTT | CASSRDRGYEKLFF
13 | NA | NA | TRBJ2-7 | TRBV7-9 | TGTGCCAGCAGCTCCGCAACCAACTACGAGCAGTACTTC | CASSSATNYEQYF
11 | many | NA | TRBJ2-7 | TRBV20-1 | TGCAGTGCTAGATCCACTAGCGAGCAGTACTTC | CSARSTSEQYF
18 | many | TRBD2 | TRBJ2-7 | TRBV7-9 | TGTGCCAGCAGCTTAGCGATCCTTACGGGGGGGGGATTCTACGAGCAGTACTTC | CASSLAILTGGGFYEQYF
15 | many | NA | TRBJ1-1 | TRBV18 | TGTGCCAGCTCACCTGGGGGGCCGATGAACACTGAAGCTTTCTTT | CASSPGGPMNTEAFF
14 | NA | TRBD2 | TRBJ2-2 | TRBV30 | TGTGCCTGGAGATTAGTGGGAGGGACCGGGGAGCTGTTTTTT | CAWRLVGGTGELFF
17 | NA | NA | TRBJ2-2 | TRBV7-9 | TGTGCCAGCGGCCGAGGGGCAGTTGAGCCAAACACCGGGGAGCTGTTTTTT | CASGRGAVEPNTGELFF
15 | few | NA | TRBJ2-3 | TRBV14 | TGTGCCAGCAGCCAAGATCCCAACTCTCCAGATACGCAGTATTTT | CASSQDPNSPDTQYF
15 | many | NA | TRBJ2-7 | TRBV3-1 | TGTGCCAGCAGCCCCACAGAGGTAGCTCGAAACGAGCAGTACTTC | CASSPTEVARNEQYF
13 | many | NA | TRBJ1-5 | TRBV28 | TGTGCCAGCAGTTTAGACAGCTATCAGCCCCAGCATTTT | CASSLDSYQPQHF
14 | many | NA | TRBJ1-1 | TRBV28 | TGTGCCAGCAGCCTCTCCGTTCTGAACACTGAAGCTTTCTTT | CASSLSVLNTEAFF
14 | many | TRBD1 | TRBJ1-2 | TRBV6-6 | TGTGCCAGCAGTTACTCGGGGACAGGGTCGGGCTACACCTTC | CASSYSGTGSGYTF
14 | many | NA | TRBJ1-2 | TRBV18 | TGTGCCAGCTCACCACCCCGGACGGGCTATGGCTACACCTTC | CASSPPRTGYGYTF
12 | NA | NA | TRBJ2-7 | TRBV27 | TGTGCCAGCAAAAAGGGCGGCTACGAGCAGTACTTC | CASKKGGYEQYF
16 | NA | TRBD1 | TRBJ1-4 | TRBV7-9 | TGTGCCAGCAGCTTATCCTCACAGGGGGCTAATGAAAAACTGTTTTTT | CASSLSSQGANEKLFF
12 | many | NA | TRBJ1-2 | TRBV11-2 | TGTGCCAGCAGAGGGGCTGACTATGGCTACACCTTC | CASRGADYGYTF
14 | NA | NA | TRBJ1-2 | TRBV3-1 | TGTGCCAGCAGCCAAGCGGTTACAAACTATGGCTACACCTTC | CASSQAVTNYGYTF
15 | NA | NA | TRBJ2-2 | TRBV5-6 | TGTGCCAGCAGCTTGGCGGTACTGAACACCGGGGAGCTGTTTTTT | CASSLAVLNTGELFF
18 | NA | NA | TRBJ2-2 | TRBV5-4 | TGTGCCAGCAGCTTGGACGGTCAGGGGTTTGGTTATACCGGGGAGCTGTTTTTT | CASSLDGQGFGYTGELFF
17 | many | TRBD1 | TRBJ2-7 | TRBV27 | TGTGCCAGCAGTTTATCGGTGACAGGGGGTCTCTCCTACGAGCAGTACTTC | CASSLSVTGGLSYEQYF
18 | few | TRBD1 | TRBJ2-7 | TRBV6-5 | TGTGCCAGCAGTTACGAAGGGACAGGCGAGTTACCCCTCTACGAGCAGTACTTC | CASSYEGTGELPLYEQYF
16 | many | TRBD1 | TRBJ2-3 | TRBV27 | TGTGCCAGCAGTCCGCGACAGGGCTGGGACACAGATACGCAGTATTTT | CASSPRQGWDTDTQYF
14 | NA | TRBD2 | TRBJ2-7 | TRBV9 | TGTGCCAGCAGCGTAGTGGGGGGGGCCTACGAGCAGTACTTC | CASSVVGGAYEQYF
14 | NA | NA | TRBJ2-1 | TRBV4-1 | TGCGCCAGCAGCTTTAGTACCACAGCGAATGAGCAGTTCTTC | CASSFSTTANEQFF
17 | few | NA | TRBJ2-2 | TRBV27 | TGTGCCAGCAGTTTTAGCCAGGGAGCCGCGAACACCGGGGAGCTGTTTTTT | CASSFSQGAANTGELFF
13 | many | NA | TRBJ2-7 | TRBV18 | TGTGCCAGCTCACCTGGCAGGATAGATGAGCAGTACTTC | CASSPGRIDEQYF
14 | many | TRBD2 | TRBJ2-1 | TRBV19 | TGTGCCAGTAGTAGTACTAGCGGGAGGAATGAGCAGTTCTTC | CASSSTSGRNEQFF
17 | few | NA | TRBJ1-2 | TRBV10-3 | TGTGCCATCAGTGAGTCCGAACTGGGCAGGTGGTTCTATGGCTACACCTTC | CAISESELGRWFYGYTF
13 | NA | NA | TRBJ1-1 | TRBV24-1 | TGTGCCACCAGTTCGACGGGGAACACTGAAGCTTTCTTT | CATSSTGNTEAFF
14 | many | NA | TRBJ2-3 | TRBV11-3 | TGTGCCAGCAGCTTAGATCGCACAGAAGATACGCAGTATTTT | CASSLDRTEDTQYF
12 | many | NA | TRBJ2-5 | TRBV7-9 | TGTGCCAGCAGCTTAGAGGTACAGACCCAGTACTTC | CASSLEVQTQYF
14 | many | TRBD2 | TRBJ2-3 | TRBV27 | TGTGCCAGCAGCCCGGGGAGGGTAACAGATACGCAGTATTTT | CASSPGRVTDTQYF
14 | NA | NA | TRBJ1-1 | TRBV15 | TGTGCCACCAGGGCCACCCCGCGGAACACTGAAGCTTTCTTT | CATRATPRNTEAFF
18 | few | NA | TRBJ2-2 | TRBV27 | TGTGCCAGCAGTCCCCATGGAGCGGGCGGAGGGTACACCGGGGAGCTGTTTTTT | CASSPHGAGGGYTGELFF
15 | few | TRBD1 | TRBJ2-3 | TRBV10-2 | TGCGCCAGCAGGGGGACAGGGGGTCTCTCAGATACGCAGTATTTT | CASRGTGGLSDTQYF
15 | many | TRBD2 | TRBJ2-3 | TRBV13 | TGTGCCAGCAGCCATACTAGCGGGGTCACAGATACGCAGTATTTT | CASSHTSGVTDTQYF
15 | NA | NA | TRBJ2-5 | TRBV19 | TGTGCCAGTAGTATAGCCCGGGGGGCCCAAGAGACCCAGTACTTC | CASSIARGAQETQYF
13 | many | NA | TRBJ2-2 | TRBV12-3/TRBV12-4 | TGTGCCAGCAGTTTAAAGAGGACCGGGGAGCTGTTTTTT | CASSLKRTGELFF
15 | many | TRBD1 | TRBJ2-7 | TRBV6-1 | TGTGCCAGCAGTTCTGCCGGGACAGTCTCTCTCGAGCAGTACTTC | CASSSAGTVSLEQYF
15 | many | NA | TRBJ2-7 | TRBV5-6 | TGTGCCAGCAGCTTGCACGTGACAGAAGACTACGAGCAGTACTTC | CASSLHVTEDYEQYF
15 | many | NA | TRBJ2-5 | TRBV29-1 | TGCAGCGTTGACGACAGCAAAGACCCACAAGAGACCCAGTACTTC | CSVDDSKDPQETQYF
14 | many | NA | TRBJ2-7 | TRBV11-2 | TGTGCCAGCAGCTTAGAGCAGGGTTTCTACGAGCAGTACTTC | CASSLEQGFYEQYF
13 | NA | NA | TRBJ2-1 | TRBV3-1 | TGTGCCAGCAGCCAGGGCTCCTACAGTGAGCAGTTCTTC | CASSQGSYSEQFF
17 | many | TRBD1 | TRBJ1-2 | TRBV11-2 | TGTGCCAGCAGCGGTTGGGTACAGGGGCGATCTAACTATGGCTACACCTTC | CASSGWVQGRSNYGYTF
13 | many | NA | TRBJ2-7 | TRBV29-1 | TGCAGCGTTGAGGGCGGGGCAGACTACGAGCAGTACTTC | CSVEGGADYEQYF
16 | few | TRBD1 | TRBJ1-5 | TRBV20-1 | TGCAGTGCTATCAATGCCGGGACAGGAAACAATCAGCCCCAGCATTTT | CSAINAGTGNNQPQHF
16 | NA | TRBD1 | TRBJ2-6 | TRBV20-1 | TGCAGTGCTCTCGCCAGGGGGACGGCTGGGGCCAACGTCCTGACTTTC | CSALARGTAGANVLTF
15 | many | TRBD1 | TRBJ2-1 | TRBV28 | TGTGCCAGCAGGGGTCTAGAGACAGGGCGCAATGAGCAGTTCTTC | CASRGLETGRNEQFF
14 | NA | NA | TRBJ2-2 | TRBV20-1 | TGCAGTGCTAGAGATTGGCAGGTCACCGGGGAGCTGTTTTTT | CSARDWQVTGELFF
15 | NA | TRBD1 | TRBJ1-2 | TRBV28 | TGTGCCAGCAGTCCTGCGGACAGGTCCAACTATGGCTACACCTTC | CASSPADRSNYGYTF
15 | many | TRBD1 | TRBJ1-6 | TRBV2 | TGTGCCAGCAGCCAGACGACAGGGGAGAATTCACCCCTCCACTTT | CASSQTTGENSPLHF
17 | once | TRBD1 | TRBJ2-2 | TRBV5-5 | TGTGCCAGCAGCCGGGGACAGTTACATCTGAACACCGGGGAGCTGTTTTTT | CASSRGQLHLNTGELFF